Listed below are T cell receptor beta chains from one sample, sequenced in a study of a mutant IDH1 vaccine in newly diagnosed glioma. Here immunoSEQ multiplex PCR was the method, and the copy in TCRdb shows in-frame clones only, minus some. This sample has 40,000 to 50,000 clones, with about 80% found just once. These receptors have no known antigen. Sequences were derived from PBMCs, sampled from a glioma patient whose treatment included an IDH1 peptide vaccine. The source is a man in his late teens or twenties with glioma. Some clones in this sample may be carry-over from other donors' samples. Each CDR3 is given with its conserved first and last residue. The D gene is left open where the match is weak. A clone size is listed for some rows: how often the clone was seen (once, few, many), or a class if it is expanded.

v_gene: TRBV4-1; j_gene: TRBJ1-2; d_gene: .; abundance: .; CDR3nt: TGCGCCAGCAGCCAAGATAGGGGGGGCCAAGGCTACACCTTC; CDR3aa: CASSQDRGGQGYTF
v_gene: TRBV2; j_gene: TRBJ2-1; d_gene: .; abundance: .; CDR3nt: TGTGCCAGCGGAGGGCAGGTGAAGTTCTTC; CDR3aa: CASGGQVKFF
v_gene: TRBV7-2; j_gene: TRBJ2-7; d_gene: .; abundance: .; CDR3nt: TGTGCCAGCAGCCCTCACCCCTACGAGCAGTACTTC; CDR3aa: CASSPHPYEQYF
v_gene: TRBV7-2; j_gene: TRBJ1-2; d_gene: .; abundance: once; CDR3nt: TGTGCCAGCAGCACGCAACAGGGAGACTATGGCTACACCTTC; CDR3aa: CASSTQQGDYGYTF
v_gene: TRBV6-5; j_gene: TRBJ1-1; d_gene: .; abundance: .; CDR3nt: TGTGCCAGCAGTTACTCCATCTCGTGGGTCACTGAAGCTTTCTTT; CDR3aa: CASSYSISWVTEAFF
v_gene: TRBV4-3; j_gene: TRBJ2-7; d_gene: TRBD2; abundance: .; CDR3nt: TGCGCCAGCAGCCAAGATCAAGCTAGCGGGAGGGTCGAGAACGAGCAGTACTTC; CDR3aa: CASSQDQASGRVENEQYF
v_gene: TRBV6-5; j_gene: TRBJ1-5; d_gene: .; abundance: .; CDR3nt: TGTGCCAGCAGTTACGGGGGAGGCAATCAGCCCCAGCATTTT; CDR3aa: CASSYGGGNQPQHF
v_gene: TRBV19; j_gene: TRBJ1-4; d_gene: TRBD1; abundance: few; CDR3nt: TGTGCCAGTAGTATTCCAGGGGGCGAAGAAAAACTGTTTTTT; CDR3aa: CASSIPGGEEKLFF
v_gene: TRBV29-1; j_gene: TRBJ2-7; d_gene: .; abundance: .; CDR3nt: TGCAGCGGCTCCACCACCTACGAGCAGTACTTC; CDR3aa: CSGSTTYEQYF
v_gene: TRBV7-9; j_gene: TRBJ1-6; d_gene: .; abundance: .; CDR3nt: TGTGCCAGCAGCTCCCCCTATTCACCCCTCCACTTT; CDR3aa: CASSSPYSPLHF
v_gene: TRBV7-2; j_gene: TRBJ2-3; d_gene: TRBD2; abundance: .; CDR3nt: TGTGCCAGCAGCACAAATGTAGGACTAGCGGGAGGGGATACGCAGTATTTT; CDR3aa: CASSTNVGLAGGDTQYF
v_gene: TRBV11-2; j_gene: TRBJ2-2; d_gene: .; abundance: .; CDR3nt: TGTGCCAGCAGCTTAATGGACACCGGGGAGCTGTTTTTT; CDR3aa: CASSLMDTGELFF
v_gene: TRBV2; j_gene: TRBJ2-7; d_gene: TRBD2; abundance: few; CDR3nt: TGTGCCAGCAGTGATAGGACTAGCGGGAGGTTCCCCTACGAGCAGTACTTC; CDR3aa: CASSDRTSGRFPYEQYF
v_gene: TRBV27; j_gene: TRBJ1-5; d_gene: .; abundance: .; CDR3nt: TGTGCCAGCAGTCCCTTAACAGGGAATCAGCCCCAGCATTTT; CDR3aa: CASSPLTGNQPQHF
v_gene: TRBV4-1; j_gene: TRBJ2-5; d_gene: TRBD2; abundance: once; CDR3nt: TGCGCCAGCAGCCAAGATCGGCCTAGCGGGGGCCAAGAGACCCAGTACTTC; CDR3aa: CASSQDRPSGGQETQYF
v_gene: TRBV2; j_gene: TRBJ1-2; d_gene: .; abundance: .; CDR3nt: TGTGCCAGCAGTAGACAGGACAACTCGAACTATGGCTACACCTTC; CDR3aa: CASSRQDNSNYGYTF
v_gene: TRBV30; j_gene: TRBJ2-7; d_gene: TRBD1; abundance: .; CDR3nt: TGTGCCTGGACCGGGACAGGGAACTCCTACGAGCAGTACTTC; CDR3aa: CAWTGTGNSYEQYF
v_gene: TRBV7-9; j_gene: TRBJ2-5; d_gene: .; abundance: .; CDR3nt: TGTGCCAGCAGCTTGCAGGGTCGTTTCGTAGAGACCCAGTACTTC; CDR3aa: CASSLQGRFVETQYF
v_gene: TRBV6-5; j_gene: TRBJ2-7; d_gene: TRBD1; abundance: .; CDR3nt: TGTGCCAGCAGTTCCCGGGACAGGAGCTACGAGCAGTACTTC; CDR3aa: CASSSRDRSYEQYF
v_gene: TRBV6-6; j_gene: TRBJ2-5; d_gene: TRBD2; abundance: .; CDR3nt: TGTGCCAGCAGTTCCCTAGCGGGGGGCCAAGAGACCCAGTACTTC; CDR3aa: CASSSLAGGQETQYF
v_gene: TRBV5-6; j_gene: TRBJ1-1; d_gene: .; abundance: .; CDR3nt: TGTGCCAGCAGCTTGGCGCAGGGAACCACTGAAGCTTTCTTT; CDR3aa: CASSLAQGTTEAFF
v_gene: TRBV29-1; j_gene: TRBJ1-2; d_gene: TRBD1; abundance: .; CDR3nt: TGCAGCGGACAGGGGGACTATGGCTACACCTTC; CDR3aa: CSGQGDYGYTF
v_gene: TRBV10-3; j_gene: TRBJ1-5; d_gene: TRBD1; abundance: .; CDR3nt: TGTGCCATCAGTGAAGAAACAGGGGGCCTCAATCAGCCCCAGCATTTT; CDR3aa: CAISEETGGLNQPQHF
v_gene: TRBV30; j_gene: TRBJ2-1; d_gene: .; abundance: .; CDR3nt: TGTGCCTTTCTCAAGACAGAGGGCTACAATGAGCAGTTCTTC; CDR3aa: CAFLKTEGYNEQFF
v_gene: TRBV9; j_gene: TRBJ1-3; d_gene: .; abundance: .; CDR3nt: TGTGCCAGCAGCGCCCTCGGGTCTGGAAACACCATATATTTT; CDR3aa: CASSALGSGNTIYF
v_gene: TRBV2; j_gene: TRBJ2-1; d_gene: .; abundance: .; CDR3nt: TGTGCCAGCAGTGATAGGGGCAGGAGGGATGAGCAGTTCTTC; CDR3aa: CASSDRGRRDEQFF
v_gene: TRBV5-1; j_gene: TRBJ2-5; d_gene: .; abundance: .; CDR3nt: TGCGCCAGCAGCTTGGCCTACGGACAGAGCCAAGAGACCCAGTACTTC; CDR3aa: CASSLAYGQSQETQYF
v_gene: TRBV27; j_gene: TRBJ2-7; d_gene: TRBD1; abundance: .; CDR3nt: TGTGCCAGCAGTGCACAGGGGTACGAGCAGTACTTC; CDR3aa: CASSAQGYEQYF
v_gene: TRBV30; j_gene: TRBJ1-1; d_gene: .; abundance: .; CDR3nt: TGTGCCTGGAGTGTAAAGGGAGGGAACACTGAAGCTTTCTTT; CDR3aa: CAWSVKGGNTEAFF
v_gene: TRBV18; j_gene: TRBJ1-1; d_gene: .; abundance: .; CDR3nt: TGTGCCAGCTCACCTGGACAAGCCCAGAACACTGAAGCTTTCTTT; CDR3aa: CASSPGQAQNTEAFF
v_gene: TRBV5-4; j_gene: TRBJ2-7; d_gene: .; abundance: few; CDR3nt: TGTGCCAGCAGCCCGGGGGTCGGAGACGAGCAGTACTTC; CDR3aa: CASSPGVGDEQYF
v_gene: TRBV2; j_gene: TRBJ2-7; d_gene: .; abundance: .; CDR3nt: TGTGCCAGCAGTGTAGGGGGGGGCCTACGGCTCAAACAATACGAGCAGTACTTC; CDR3aa: CASSVGGGLRLKQYEQYF
v_gene: TRBV7-9; j_gene: TRBJ2-7; d_gene: TRBD1; abundance: .; CDR3nt: TGTGCCAGCAGCGTCCAACAGGGGGGCGAGCAGTACTTC; CDR3aa: CASSVQQGGEQYF
v_gene: TRBV6-1; j_gene: TRBJ1-5; d_gene: .; abundance: .; CDR3nt: TGTGCCAGCACTATAGACAGGATCGCGGGGCCCCAGCATTTT; CDR3aa: CASTIDRIAGPQHF
v_gene: TRBV5-6; j_gene: TRBJ1-4; d_gene: TRBD1; abundance: few; CDR3nt: TGTGCCAGCAGCTTGGTCGGGACAGTTGGTGGAACTAATGAAAAACTGTTTTTT; CDR3aa: CASSLVGTVGGTNEKLFF
v_gene: TRBV4-2; j_gene: TRBJ2-7; d_gene: .; abundance: .; CDR3nt: TGTGCCAGCAGCCAAGATCGCGGGCCCGTCTCCTACGAGCAGTACTTC; CDR3aa: CASSQDRGPVSYEQYF
v_gene: TRBV7-9; j_gene: TRBJ1-1; d_gene: .; abundance: .; CDR3nt: TGTGCCGCCAGGGGGAACACTGAAGCTTTCTTT; CDR3aa: CAARGNTEAFF
v_gene: TRBV4-1; j_gene: TRBJ1-2; d_gene: .; abundance: .; CDR3nt: TGCGCCAGCAGCCAAGATCTGGGGTATTCTGGGGGCTATGGCTACACCTTC; CDR3aa: CASSQDLGYSGGYGYTF
v_gene: TRBV18; j_gene: TRBJ1-2; d_gene: .; abundance: .; CDR3nt: TGTGCCAGCTCACCGACGAGGGCTAACTATGGCTACACCTTC; CDR3aa: CASSPTRANYGYTF
v_gene: TRBV25-1; j_gene: TRBJ2-1; d_gene: TRBD2; abundance: .; CDR3nt: TGTGCCAGCAGTGATGGACTAGCGGGATCTGGGGTGGGGTTCTTC; CDR3aa: CASSDGLAGSGVGFF
v_gene: TRBV5-1; j_gene: TRBJ1-6; d_gene: .; abundance: few; CDR3nt: TGCGCCAGCAGCGCGTCTCAGGGATATAGTGGTAATTCACCCCTCCACTTT; CDR3aa: CASSASQGYSGNSPLHF
v_gene: TRBV6-1; j_gene: TRBJ2-7; d_gene: .; abundance: .; CDR3nt: TGTGCCAGCAGTTCTCCGGGACTTCTTTCCTACGAGCAGTACTTC; CDR3aa: CASSSPGLLSYEQYF
v_gene: TRBV12-5; j_gene: TRBJ2-3; d_gene: TRBD1; abundance: few; CDR3nt: TGTGCTAGTGGTTTGGTACAACATTCAGGGGGACATACGCAGTATTTT; CDR3aa: CASGLVQHSGGHTQYF
v_gene: TRBV6-5; j_gene: TRBJ1-1; d_gene: .; abundance: few; CDR3nt: TGTGCCAGCAGTTACTCGGGACGGTTGAACACTGAAGCTTTCTTT; CDR3aa: CASSYSGRLNTEAFF
v_gene: TRBV29-1; j_gene: TRBJ1-5; d_gene: .; abundance: .; CDR3nt: TGCAGCGTCGTGCGTGGGGATAGCAATCAGCCCCAGCATTTT; CDR3aa: CSVVRGDSNQPQHF
v_gene: TRBV6-6; j_gene: TRBJ1-1; d_gene: .; abundance: .; CDR3nt: TGTGCCAGCACCCGCTTCGGTGATAGCACTGAAGCTTTCTTT; CDR3aa: CASTRFGDSTEAFF
v_gene: TRBV10-3; j_gene: TRBJ1-2; d_gene: .; abundance: .; CDR3nt: TGTGCCATCGGGGCGGCAGGGGATGTCTGGGGCTATGGCTACACCTTC; CDR3aa: CAIGAAGDVWGYGYTF
v_gene: TRBV7-7; j_gene: TRBJ2-1; d_gene: TRBD2; abundance: few; CDR3nt: TGTGCTAGCAGCCGGACTAGCGGGAGCTATGAGCAGTTCTTC; CDR3aa: CASSRTSGSYEQFF
v_gene: TRBV20-1; j_gene: TRBJ1-2; d_gene: TRBD1; abundance: .; CDR3nt: TGCAGTGCTGGGACAGTTCCGGGCTACACCTTC; CDR3aa: CSAGTVPGYTF
v_gene: TRBV4-1; j_gene: TRBJ2-7; d_gene: .; abundance: .; CDR3nt: TGCGCCAGCAGCCACGACCGCGCCCCTTCCTACGAGCAGTACTTC; CDR3aa: CASSHDRAPSYEQYF
v_gene: TRBV2; j_gene: TRBJ1-2; d_gene: TRBD1; abundance: .; CDR3nt: TGTGCCAGCAGGGTGGGACAGGGATATGGCTACACCTTC; CDR3aa: CASRVGQGYGYTF
v_gene: TRBV25-1; j_gene: TRBJ2-7; d_gene: .; abundance: .; CDR3nt: TGTGCCAGCAGTCGCCACAGGGAAGGCTACGAGCAGTACTTC; CDR3aa: CASSRHREGYEQYF
v_gene: TRBV27; j_gene: TRBJ2-7; d_gene: .; abundance: .; CDR3nt: TGTGCCAGCAGTTTAGACCGAAGGAGCTCCTACGAGCAGTACTTC; CDR3aa: CASSLDRRSSYEQYF
v_gene: TRBV6-5; j_gene: TRBJ2-7; d_gene: TRBD1; abundance: .; CDR3nt: TGTGCCAGCAGTTATCAAGTCGCAGGGGGCCTCTACGAGCAGTACTTC; CDR3aa: CASSYQVAGGLYEQYF
v_gene: TRBV4-2; j_gene: TRBJ1-1; d_gene: TRBD1; abundance: medium-sized; CDR3nt: TGTGCCAGCAGCCAATGGGCAGGGGGCACTGAAGCTTTCTTT; CDR3aa: CASSQWAGGTEAFF
v_gene: TRBV5-1; j_gene: TRBJ1-1; d_gene: TRBD1; abundance: .; CDR3nt: TGCGCCAGCAGCCTGGGACAGCCAACTGAAGCTTTCTTT; CDR3aa: CASSLGQPTEAFF
v_gene: TRBV28; j_gene: TRBJ1-2; d_gene: .; abundance: .; CDR3nt: TGTGCCAGCAGTTCGATGTATGTCTACACCTTC; CDR3aa: CASSSMYVYTF
v_gene: TRBV6-4; j_gene: TRBJ1-5; d_gene: .; abundance: .; CDR3nt: TGTGCCAGCAGTGACTGGCCAGGGTCGAATCAGCCCCAGCATTTT; CDR3aa: CASSDWPGSNQPQHF